The entry below describes one T cell receptor (beta chain). Antigen: not known. The source of the sample is a study of identical twins. The study, taken as a whole, reports: Among beta out-of-frame sequences, excess sharing between twins appeared weaker. Cross-sectional statistics, not tracking of the same donors, supported the conclusions. Clonotypes of the beta chain that were abundant in cord blood carried fewer insertions (memory repertoires showed none).

There are 17 residues in the CDR3. Germline V gene lookup returns CDR1 MNHEY and CDR2 SMNVEV (reference sequence). The junction had 16 bases not matched to a gene; V was cut back by 4 bases and J by 9 bases. All donors were healthy, and all were Caucasian. Each CDR3 protein gets one entry after TCRdb re-called the 5' RACE reads with MiXCR. The table includes a few hundred thousand distinct CDR3 sequences, around 15% detected once. This same sample was also taken into another study, of yellow fever vaccine responses in identical twins.

The rearrangement links TRBV27 to TRBJ2-3, with 10 bases identical to TRBD2. The sample was CD4+ T cells sorted from blood. This receptor was identified in a woman between 18 and 30 years old in good health. Written as DNA, the CDR3 is TGTGCCAGCAGTTCCACCCTCAAGCGGGGGGGGGATCTCACGCAGTATTTT. It encodes CASSSTLKRGGDLTQYF.